This T cell receptor (beta chain) is from a study of blood T cell repertoires in COVID-19 (dated by TCRdb to 2019 to 2021). Background for the entire study: The collaborator samples originated in the United States, Italy and Spain and spanned the acute and convalescent phases of COVID-19. The material from the prospective study consisted of cDNA or gDNA derived from T cells, B-cell-depleted T cells, or PBMCs. The dataset comprised deeply sampled blood TCRbeta repertoires from subjects exposed to, actively infected with, or recovered from COVID-19. The repertoires were released in a freely available public database intended as a resource for research on the immune response to SARS-CoV-2. Samples came from the ongoing ImmuneRACE study (first 160 participants) plus 1,254 subjects from 6 global collaborators. A de-identified subject ID, COVID-19 status, age in years and sex were almost always included in the sample metadata. Where HLA class I and class II types were available, the types were taken from metadata supplied by the sample provider, not from assay-based typing. Study-wide findings and limitations: How much clinical and demographic metadata was included differed by source and by participant, and the metadata was provided uncurated.

TCRbeta CDR3 regions were amplified from genomic DNA by means of the immunoSEQ Assay, a bias-controlled multiplex PCR. The authors' pipeline ran thus. Nucleated cell counts per sample were estimated from amplification of reference gene primers within the assay. Sequence reads were collapsed and filtered to measure the absolute abundance of every unique TCRbeta CDR3 rearrangement. For each sample, productive Simpson clonality was calculated as the square root of Simpson's diversity index across productive rearrangements. Sourced from immuneACCESS, this table was stored by TCRdb with only in-frame sequences that have V and J called. A share of the clones is absent; for the studies checked, an unresolved V gene accounts for under half, and the remainder has no known explanation. V and J calls and clone size are copied from that table; D and trimming were computed from the DNA. In this sample the table shows 150,000 to 200,000 clones, just over 90% of which occur a single time. The biggest ten clones account for roughly 2% of the sample.

In Seattle, one collaborating source enrolled patients while the infection was active and tracked those patients longitudinally over the course of disease. Whole blood was collected in K2EDTA tubes by collaborating institutions according to the institutions' own protocols. For TCRbeta analysis, collaborators shipped samples as frozen whole blood, isolated PBMCs, or DNA extracted from either of those sample types. The germline V gene (reference sequence) gives CDR1 as LNHDA and CDR2 as SQIVND. Trimming removed 5 bases from V and 2 bases from J, leaving 13 bases between the germline ends. The CDR3 holds 15 amino acids from the cysteine to the phenylalanine. CDR3 DNA only is kept here, 45 bases in frame from base 1. This clone has at least ten counts. No antigen is known for it. One base away there is no much larger clone; base qualities are not given.

Sequencing was performed on peripheral blood. The chain joins TRBV19 to TRBJ1-3; a weak D assignment points to TRBD1 (6 bases agree). This receptor was obtained from a woman aged 55-70 years with COVID-19, enrolled during active disease. The DNA is TGTGCCAGTAGTGGACAGAGCGGTACTGGAAACACCATATATTTT. Its translation reads: CASSGQSGTGNTIYF.